The entry below gives a single TCR beta chain sequence along with its context. Its specificity is unknown. The data originate from a study of cytomegalovirus exposure and HLA in healthy donors. About the study: Unique TCRs numbering some 93 million, obtained from HLA-typed donors, made up an early data release.

Regarding the study as a whole: The study reported that TCR beta sequences accurately predicted HLA-A and HLA-B alleles in most subjects. Most sequenced TCRs were rare (though some public TCRs occurred in many donors).

Researchers ran the PCR with 60 Vbeta and 13 Jbeta primers. Profiled with immunoSEQ multiplex PCR; TCRdb holds only in-frame clones, not every one. This sample has 85,000 to 100,000 clones, with about 80% found just once. V shed 0 bases, J shed 6 bases, and the junction held 5 bases outside the gene matches. The CDR3 extends over 14 amino acids. Germline CDR1 and CDR2: SQVTM and ANQGSEA. Sequencing used PBMCs. The receptor was isolated from a woman in her fifties or sixties in good health and CMV-seronegative. V gene TRBV29-1 combines with J gene TRBJ1-2, with TRBD1 identical over 9 bases. CDR3 bases: TGCAGCGTTGAAGAGTCCGGGACAGGGAATGGCTACACCTTC. It yields the protein CSVEESGTGNGYTF.